Below, one T cell receptor beta chain is given with its context. Its recognized antigen is unknown. No much larger clone exists at a distance of one base, and base qualities are not known. The record originates from a study of blood T cell repertoires in COVID-19 (dated by TCRdb to between 2020 and 2021). Study-level background: Samples from collaborators originated in the United States, Italy and Spain and spanned both the acute and convalescent phases of COVID-19. Nearly every sample came with metadata listing a de-identified subject ID, COVID-19 status, age in years and sex. Deeply sampled blood TCRbeta repertoires from subjects exposed to, actively infected with, or recovered from COVID-19 were included in the dataset. Where available, HLA class I and class II types were taken from metadata supplied by the sample provider and were not determined by assay-based typing. The samples were drawn from the first 160 participants of the ongoing ImmuneRACE study and from more than 1,000 subjects provided by 6 global collaborators. The repertoires were released in a freely available public database meant as a resource for research on the immune response to SARS-CoV-2. The material from the prospective study consisted of cDNA or gDNA derived from T cells, B-cell-depleted T cells, or PBMCs.

Broad study findings and their caveats: The amount of clinical and demographic metadata varied by source and participant and was provided uncurated.

Participants in the prospective study were aged roughly 18 to 100 years, lived in 20 to 30 United States geographic areas, and enrolled through a virtual design. To assign participants to cohorts, the prospective study relied on clinical history that participants themselves reported in a screening survey and a study questionnaire. Exposed participants had been in contact with someone with a PCR-confirmed or clinician-diagnosed COVID-19 case within 2 weeks of study entry. In the prospective study, whole blood, serum and a nasopharyngeal or oropharyngeal swab were collected from each participant by mobile phlebotomists. Additional blood draws and questionnaires over an approximately 2-month period could optionally be provided by prospective study participants. Before DNA extraction, prospective study blood samples were shipped either frozen or at room temperature. In the germline V gene (reference sequence), CDR1 corresponds to MNHNY and CDR2 to SVGAGI. Trimming leaves V shorter by 2 bases and J shorter by 10 bases, with the junction holding 2 bases beyond the gene matches. From cysteine to phenylalanine, the CDR3 is 12 amino acids long. Left in the record is the CDR3 DNA by itself, 36 bases read in frame from the first base.

TCRbeta CDR3 regions were amplified from genomic DNA by means of the immunoSEQ Assay, a bias-controlled multiplex PCR. Turning to the authors' computational methods: Nucleated cell counts per sample were estimated from amplification of reference gene primers within the assay. To quantify the absolute abundance of each unique TCRbeta CDR3 rearrangement, sequence reads were collapsed and filtered. Productive Simpson clonality was computed per sample as the square root of Simpson's diversity index over productive rearrangements. The clones in this table, taken by TCRdb from immuneACCESS, are in-frame only. Not every clone is retained; where verified, under half of the shortfall comes from an unresolved V gene, and the cause of the rest is unknown. The V and J calls and clone size were taken over from that table, and D and trimming were inferred from the DNA. The sample table shows hundreds of thousands of clones, and over 80% are seen once. The top ten clonotypes cover 0.85% to 0.95% of the sample.

The sequencing input was PBMCs or T cells enriched from blood (not recorded which). Recombination linked TRBV6-6 to TRBJ2-1, with 7 middle bases fitting TRBD1. The origin of this receptor is a man in his forties or fifties who had been exposed to COVID-19. CDR3 sequence: CASSYATGEQFF. The DNA sequence is as follows: TGTGCCAGCAGTTACGCGACAGGGGAGCAGTTCTTC.